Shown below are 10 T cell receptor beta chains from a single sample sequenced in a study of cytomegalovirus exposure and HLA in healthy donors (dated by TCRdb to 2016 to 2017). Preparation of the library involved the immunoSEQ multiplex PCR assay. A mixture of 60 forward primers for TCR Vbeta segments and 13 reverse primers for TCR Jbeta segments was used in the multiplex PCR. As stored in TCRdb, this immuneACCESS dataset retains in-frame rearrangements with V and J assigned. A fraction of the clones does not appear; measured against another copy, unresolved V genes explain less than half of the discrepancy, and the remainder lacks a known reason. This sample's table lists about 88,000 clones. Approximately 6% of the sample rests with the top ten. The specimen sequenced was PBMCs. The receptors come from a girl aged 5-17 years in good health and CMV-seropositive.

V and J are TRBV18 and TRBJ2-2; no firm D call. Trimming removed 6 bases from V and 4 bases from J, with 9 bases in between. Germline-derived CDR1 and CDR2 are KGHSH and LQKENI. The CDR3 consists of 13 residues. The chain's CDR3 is CASSQVGTGELFF. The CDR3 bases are TGTGCCAGCTCTCAGGTCGGCACCGGGGAGCTGTTTTTT.

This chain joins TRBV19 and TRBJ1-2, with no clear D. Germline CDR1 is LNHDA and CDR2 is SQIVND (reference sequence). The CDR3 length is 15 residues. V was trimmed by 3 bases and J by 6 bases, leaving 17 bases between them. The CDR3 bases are TGTGCCAGTAGTATTCTTTCGGCTACAAGCGATGGCTACACCTTC. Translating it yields CASSILSATSDGYTF.

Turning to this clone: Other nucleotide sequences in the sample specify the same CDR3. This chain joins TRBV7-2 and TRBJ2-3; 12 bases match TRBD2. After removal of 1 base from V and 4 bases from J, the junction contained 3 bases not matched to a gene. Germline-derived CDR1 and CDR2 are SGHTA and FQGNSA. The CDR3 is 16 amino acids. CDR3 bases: TGTGCCAGCAGCTTAGTGGCTAGCGGGGGGGCAGATACGCAGTATTTT. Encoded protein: CASSLVASGGADTQYF.

The CDR3 DNA reads TGTGCCAGCAGTTTATCTCCAGGGCAGATGAACACTGAAGCTTTCTTT. Translating gives CASSLSPGQMNTEAFF. This rearrangement joins TRBV28 to TRBJ1-1; maybe TRBD1 (5 bases). With 1 base removed from V and 0 bases from J, the gap between germline ends came to 12 bases. The CDR3 extends over 16 amino acids. Germline V gene sequence: CDR1 MDHEN, CDR2 SYDVKM.

In nucleotides, the CDR3 is TGTGCCAGCAGCGACCTAGACAGTGACCCTGAAGCTTTCTTT. As protein: CASSDLDSDPEAFF. The V and J genes are TRBV9 and TRBJ1-1; D is perhaps TRBD1 (5 bases). The V end was cut by 3 bases, the J end by 6 bases, with 15 bases between. The CDR3 consists of 14 residues. The V gene's germline CDR1 is SGDLS and CDR2 YYNGEE.

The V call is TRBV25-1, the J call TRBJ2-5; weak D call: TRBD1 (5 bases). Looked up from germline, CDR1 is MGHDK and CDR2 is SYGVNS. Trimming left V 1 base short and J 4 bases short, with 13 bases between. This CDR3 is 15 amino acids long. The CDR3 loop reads CASSESNPQGETQYF. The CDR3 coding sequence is TGTGCCAGCAGTGAATCCAATCCCCAGGGAGAGACCCAGTACTTC.

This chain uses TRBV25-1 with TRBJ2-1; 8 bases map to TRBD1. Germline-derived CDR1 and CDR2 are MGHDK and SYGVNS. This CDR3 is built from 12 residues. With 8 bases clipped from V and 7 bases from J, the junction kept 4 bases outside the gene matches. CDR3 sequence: CASDRQGNEQFF. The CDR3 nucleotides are TGTGCCAGCGACCGACAGGGGAATGAGCAGTTCTTC. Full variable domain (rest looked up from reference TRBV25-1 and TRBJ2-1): EADIYQTPRYLVIGTGKKITLECSQTMGHDKMYWYQQDPGMELHLIHYSYGVNSTEKGDLSSESTVSRIRTEHFPLTLESARPSHTSQYLCASDRQGNEQFFGPGTRLTVL.

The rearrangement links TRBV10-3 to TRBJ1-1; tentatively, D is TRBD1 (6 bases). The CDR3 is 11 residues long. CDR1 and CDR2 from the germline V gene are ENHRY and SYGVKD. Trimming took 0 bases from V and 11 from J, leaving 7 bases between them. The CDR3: CAISESRGAFF. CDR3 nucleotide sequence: TGTGCCATCAGTGAGTCGAGGGGGGCTTTCTTT.

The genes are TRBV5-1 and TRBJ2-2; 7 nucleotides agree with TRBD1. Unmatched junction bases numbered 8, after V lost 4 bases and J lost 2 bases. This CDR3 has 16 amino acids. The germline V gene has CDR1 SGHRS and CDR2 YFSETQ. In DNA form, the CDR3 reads TGCGCCAGCAGCCCCTGGGACAGACCTAACACCGGGGAGCTGTTTTTT. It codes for CASSPWDRPNTGELFF.

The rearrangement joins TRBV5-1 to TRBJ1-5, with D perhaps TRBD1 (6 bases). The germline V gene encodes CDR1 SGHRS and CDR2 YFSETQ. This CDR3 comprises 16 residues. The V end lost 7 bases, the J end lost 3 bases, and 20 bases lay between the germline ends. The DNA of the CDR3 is TGCGCCAGCCGTGCTGGACAGCTCCGGGCCAATCAGCCCCAGCATTTT. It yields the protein CASRAGQLRANQPQHF.